The rows below give T cell receptor beta chains drawn from one sample of a study of T-cell memory formation after mild COVID-19. TCRdb reprocessed the 5' RACE reads via MiXCR and lists one record per CDR3 protein. The sample shows about 560,000 distinct CDR3 sequences, 15% to 20% of them seen only once. Sequenced sample: PBMCs or a T cell subset sorted from them (not recorded which). The receptors come from an adult woman who had mild COVID-19 (a few samples of this study predate the infection). Cell type and time point are not known. Both conserved end residues are part of each CDR3. The D gene is left open where the match is weak. Clone size, where shown, is once, few, many, or a class for clones that have expanded.

>NA|NA|TRBJ1-1|TRBV7-2|15
TGTGCCAGCAGCTTAGGGCGACCTAGGGCACCTGAAGCTTTCTTT
CASSLGRPRAPEAFF
>NA|NA|TRBJ2-2|TRBV25-1|16
TGTGCCAGCAGCACCAGAGACGGAGGGGTGGCCGGGGAGCTGTTTTTT
CASSTRDGGVAGELFF
>NA|NA|TRBJ2-5|TRBV7-8|15
TGTGCCAGCAGCTTATGGGGCAGGGGGGGGGAGACCCAGTACTTC
CASSLWGRGGETQYF
>NA|NA|TRBJ2-7|TRBV12-3/TRBV12-4|13
TGTGCCAGCAGTCATCTCGGTCGGGGCGAGCAGTACTTC
CASSHLGRGEQYF
>TRBD1|few|TRBJ2-7|TRBV2|15
TGTGCCACCTTTCAACAGGGGGTGTCCTTTGACGAGCAGTACTTC
CATFQQGVSFDEQYF
>NA|few|TRBJ2-6|TRBV29-1|15
TGCAGCGTTGTTGTATGGGGCTCTGGGGCCAACGTCCTGACTTTC
CSVVVWGSGANVLTF
>TRBD1|NA|TRBJ1-5|TRBV5-1|16
TGCGCCAGCAGCTTGGGGGACAGGGGTGGAAATCAGCCCCAGCATTTT
CASSLGDRGGNQPQHF
>TRBD1|few|TRBJ2-2|TRBV12-3/TRBV12-4|16
TGTGCCAGCAGTTCCTCCGGGACAGGGAACACCGGGGAGCTGTTTTTT
CASSSSGTGNTGELFF
>NA|NA|TRBJ2-5|TRBV5-1|13
TGCGCCAGCACCGAGGGTTGGCAAGAGACCCAGTACTTC
CASTEGWQETQYF
>NA|few|TRBJ2-2|TRBV28|16
TGTGCCAGCAGATTTCTGTACAGGGCGGACACCGGGGAGCTGTTTTTT
CASRFLYRADTGELFF
>NA|NA|TRBJ1-5|TRBV7-2|13
TGTGCCAGTTCGGCAGGGAGGGATCAGCCCCAGCATTTT
CASSAGRDQPQHF
>NA|NA|TRBJ2-1|TRBV24-1|13
TGTGCCACCAGTGATAGGACCTACAATGAGCAGTTCTTC
CATSDRTYNEQFF
>NA|NA|TRBJ2-7|TRBV3-1|13
TGTGCCAGCAGCCTTTCAGACTCCGGGGAGCAGTACTTC
CASSLSDSGEQYF
>TRBD1|many|TRBJ2-2|TRBV24-1|16
TGTGCCACCAGTGACTACGGGACAGGCAACACCGGGGAGCTGTTTTTT
CATSDYGTGNTGELFF
>TRBD2|NA|TRBJ2-5|TRBV15|14
TGTGCCACCAGCCCGGGACTAGCGCAAGAGACCCAGTACTTC
CATSPGLAQETQYF
>TRBD1|NA|TRBJ2-5|TRBV19|17
TGTGCCAGTAGTATAGTTTTTCGGGTGGGACAGCAAGAGACCCAGTACTTC
CASSIVFRVGQQETQYF
>NA|NA|TRBJ2-3|TRBV11-3|16
TGTGCCAGCAGCCCCTCAAGCGGCCCAGGCACAGATACGCAGTATTTT
CASSPSSGPGTDTQYF
>TRBD1|NA|TRBJ1-3|TRBV6-6|16
TGTGCCAGCAGGGCGACAGGGGCAAGCTCTGGAAACACCATATATTTT
CASRATGASSGNTIYF
>TRBD1|few|TRBJ1-5|TRBV25-1|15
TGTGCCAGCAGTGAGGGACAGTTTAGCAATCAGCCCCAGCATTTT
CASSEGQFSNQPQHF
>TRBD2|few|TRBJ2-1|TRBV19|16
TGTGCCAGTAGTATACAGAGCGGGATGGTCGGCAATGAGCAGTTCTTC
CASSIQSGMVGNEQFF
>NA|NA|TRBJ2-2|TRBV15|15
TGTGCCACCAGCAGGCCCGGAGGGATGCGCGGGGAGCTGTTTTTT
CATSRPGGMRGELFF
>TRBD2|NA|TRBJ2-3|TRBV14|18
TGTGCCAGCAGCCAAGATCGGATAGCGGGGGGGCTGACATATACGCAGTATTTT
CASSQDRIAGGLTYTQYF
>NA|NA|TRBJ1-3|TRBV20-1|15
TGCAGTGCTAGACCGGGGGAGGGGCCAGGAAACACCATATATTTT
CSARPGEGPGNTIYF